These T cell receptor beta chains were read from a single sample in a study of cytomegalovirus exposure and HLA in healthy donors. Only in-frame clones appear in the TCRdb table, and some are missing; sequencing was by immunoSEQ multiplex PCR. The sample carries under 200,000 clones, approximately 80% recorded once. Material for sequencing was PBMCs. The receptors stem from a woman aged 45-65 years in good health and CMV-seronegative. CDR3s include the opening cysteine and the closing phenylalanine or tryptophan. A D gene is named only where the DNA matches it firmly. Clone size is shown for a subset of rows, as once, few, many or a class of expanded clone.

D	size	V	J	DNA	CDR3
-	-	TRBV19	TRBJ2-2	TGTGCCAGTAGTATTACCCCAGGGTGGGTTCTTAACACCGGGGAGCTGTTTTTT	CASSITPGWVLNTGELFF
-	once	TRBV5-1	TRBJ2-1	TGCGCCAGCAGCTCGGACTACCAAACACACAATGAGCAGTTCTTC	CASSSDYQTHNEQFF
TRBD1	-	TRBV11-2	TRBJ1-2	TGTGCCAGCAGCCCAGGGACAGCCTATGGCTACACCTTC	CASSPGTAYGYTF
-	-	TRBV29-1	TRBJ1-5	TGCAGCGTTGAAGATGGCAGGGGTCAGCCCCAGCATTTT	CSVEDGRGQPQHF
-	-	TRBV6-1	TRBJ2-2	TGTGCCAGCAGTGAGACAGGCACCGGGGAGCTGTTTTTT	CASSETGTGELFF
-	-	TRBV5-1	TRBJ2-2	TGCGCCAGCAGCTTCCGGACTTCGAACACCGGGGAGCTGTTTTTT	CASSFRTSNTGELFF
-	-	TRBV4-3	TRBJ1-4	TGCGCCAGCAGCCTTGAACTGGGGTTGTGGAGGGATGAAAAACTGTTTTTT	CASSLELGLWRDEKLFF
-	-	TRBV10-1	TRBJ2-7	TGCGCCAGCAGTGAGTTTTCGGGCTTGGGGGGAACCTACGAGCAGTACTTC	CASSEFSGLGGTYEQYF
TRBD1	-	TRBV25-1	TRBJ1-1	TGTGCCAGCCGCGACAGGGGGACTGAAGCTTTCTTT	CASRDRGTEAFF
TRBD1	-	TRBV6-5	TRBJ2-3	TGTGCCAGCAGTTACGGGACAGCAGATACGCAGTATTTT	CASSYGTADTQYF
TRBD1	-	TRBV2	TRBJ2-7	TGTGCCAGCGGACAGGGGTTGATGGGTTACGAGCAGTACTTC	CASGQGLMGYEQYF
TRBD1	once	TRBV7-6	TRBJ2-1	TGTGCCAGCAGCGTGATCTCGAGACAGGGGGCAGGCAATGAGCAGTTCTTC	CASSVISRQGAGNEQFF
-	-	TRBV27	TRBJ1-4	TGTGCCAGCAGTTTAGCCCGGGGGATCGCAACTAATGAAAAACTGTTTTTT	CASSLARGIATNEKLFF
-	-	TRBV10-3	TRBJ1-1	TGTGCCATCATGTCCCGGGGGATGAACACTGAAGCTTTCTTT	CAIMSRGMNTEAFF
-	-	TRBV28	TRBJ1-1	TGTGCCAGCAGCCCCCCACAGGTTAACACTGAAGCTTTCTTT	CASSPPQVNTEAFF
TRBD2	once	TRBV27	TRBJ2-1	TGTGCCAGCAGTTCCCCCGGGACTAGCGAATTTAATGAGCAGTTCTTC	CASSSPGTSEFNEQFF
TRBD2	-	TRBV19	TRBJ2-1	TGTGCCAGTAGTCTCAGCGGGGGCTCCTACAATGAGCAGTTCTTC	CASSLSGGSYNEQFF
TRBD1	-	TRBV5-1	TRBJ2-3	TGCGCCAGCAGTCAGGCCCGGGACAGGGGGGCAGATACGCAGTATTTT	CASSQARDRGADTQYF
-	-	TRBV5-4	TRBJ2-7	TGTGCCAGCAGCGACCGGACAAGGGCATACGAGCAGTACTTC	CASSDRTRAYEQYF
-	-	TRBV19	TRBJ1-5	TGTGCCAGTAGCACACAGGGAAATCAGCCCCAGCATTTT	CASSTQGNQPQHF
-	-	TRBV7-7	TRBJ2-1	TGTGCCAGCAGCTTAGGGCCCCTTGACAATGAGCAGTTCTTC	CASSLGPLDNEQFF
TRBD1	-	TRBV29-1	TRBJ1-2	TGCAGCGTTGAGGGACAGGCGGCCCTCTACACCTTC	CSVEGQAALYTF
TRBD2	-	TRBV5-4	TRBJ2-1	TGTGCCAGCAGCTGGTTAGCGGGGGGCTTTTCCAATGAGCAGTTCTTC	CASSWLAGGFSNEQFF
TRBD2	-	TRBV28	TRBJ2-1	TGTGCCAGCAGTTTTGCGGGAGGATCCTACAATGAGCAGTTCTTC	CASSFAGGSYNEQFF
-	-	TRBV5-6	TRBJ2-3	TGTGCCAGCAGCTTGGGGCCGGGTCAGATCACAGATACGCAGTATTTT	CASSLGPGQITDTQYF
TRBD2	-	TRBV5-6	TRBJ2-1	TGTGCCAGCATCCTCCAGCGGGGGGTGTCGTGGGATGAGCAGTTCTTC	CASILQRGVSWDEQFF
TRBD1	-	TRBV6-5	TRBJ1-1	TGTGCCAGCAGTTACGACAGGGGGAACGCTGAAGCTTTCTTT	CASSYDRGNAEAFF
TRBD2	-	TRBV4-1	TRBJ2-1	TGCGCCAGCAGTCCTAGCGGGAAAAGCTCCTACAATGAGCAGTTCTTC	CASSPSGKSSYNEQFF